The 24 T cell receptor beta chains below were found in one sample sequenced in a study of CD8 T cell repertoires and HIV-1 epitope variants. Profiling relied on immunoSEQ multiplex PCR, and the TCRdb table lists in-frame clones only, not all of them. Among 5,000 to 6,500 clones listed, 55% to 70% were seen once. The antigens for these receptors are not known. Material: cultured CD8+ T cells derived from PBMCs. All receptors derive from a male donor with HIV.

This chain uses TRBV29-1 with TRBJ1-3; TRBD1 is a possible D gene (5 bases). Germline lookup yields CDR1 SQVTM and CDR2 ANQGSEA. Trimming cost V 6 bases and J 0 bases, with 15 bases left between them. This CDR3 spans 15 amino acids. This CDR3 is CSVYRPTSSGNTIYF. The CDR3 DNA sequence: TGCAGCGTATACAGGCCGACTAGCTCTGGAAACACCATATATTTT.

This clone has only one observation. The chain uses TRBV4-1 and TRBJ2-2, with D hard to call. Trimming shortened V by 0 bases and J by 7 bases, and 9 bases separated the two germline ends. Per germline, CDR1 MGHRA and CDR2 YSYEKL. There are 14 residues in the CDR3. The CDR3 DNA follows: TGCGCCAGCAGCCAAGATCGGAACTTCGGGGAGCTGTTTTTT. This encodes CASSQDRNFGELFF.

The rearrangement links TRBV30 to TRBJ1-2; weak D call: TRBD1 (6 bases). Germline loops: CDR1 GTSNPN, CDR2 SVGIG (reference sequence). The germline V and J ends were trimmed by 2 bases and 6 bases, with 19 bases remaining between them. The CDR3 runs 15 residues. CDR3 region: CAWSPPPPSGDGYTF. The CDR3 coding sequence is TGTGCCTGGAGTCCCCCTCCACCCTCAGGGGATGGCTACACCTTC.

The V call is TRBV4-1, the J call TRBJ2-3; 11 bases agree with TRBD1. The CDR3 is made up of 17 amino acids. V was pared by 0 bases and J by 2 bases, with 4 bases of the junction left unmatched. Looked up from germline, CDR1 is MGHRA and CDR2 is YSYEKL. The CDR3 coding sequence is TGCGCCAGCAGCCAAGAGGGGGACAGGGGGTACACAGATACGCAGTATTTT. This sequence encodes CASSQEGDRGYTDTQYF.

In its sample, this clone was seen a few times. This chain links TRBV7-8 with TRBJ2-7, with D perhaps matching TRBD1 or TRBD2 (5 bases each). V shed 5 bases and J shed 2 bases, with 16 bases lying between them. CDR3 length: 15 amino acids. CDR1 is SGHVS, CDR2 FQNEAQ, per germline. The CDR3 DNA reads TGTGCCAGCAGCCAAGGGACCCCCCGTGCCTACGAGCAGTACTTC. This encodes CASSQGTPRAYEQYF.

This rearrangement joins TRBV5-6 to TRBJ2-5, with D hard to call. The germline V and J ends were trimmed by 4 bases and 2 bases, with 9 bases remaining between them. CDR3 length equals 13 residues. In germline, CDR1 is SGHDT, CDR2 YYEEEE. CDR3 bases: TGTGCCAGCAGCGACACAAATCAAGAGACCCAGTACTTC. Translation: CASSDTNQETQYF.

This clone has just a few counts. The chain joins TRBV6-5 to TRBJ2-3, with D possibly being TRBD2 (6 bases). Germline CDR1 MNHEY, CDR2 SVGAGI. The V end lost 0 bases, the J end lost 2 bases, and 12 bases lay between the germline ends. The CDR3 is 16 amino acids. CDR3 in DNA: TGTGCCAGCAGTTACTCCCGGGACTCTTACACAGATACGCAGTATTTT. Protein product: CASSYSRDSYTDTQYF.

V gene TRBV7-6 combines with J gene TRBJ1-4; 12 nucleotides agree with TRBD1. The V and J ends lost 5 bases and 1 base, in that order; junction bases with no gene match: 5. Germline lookup yields CDR1 SGHVS and CDR2 FNYEAQ. The CDR3 consists of 17 residues. The CDR3 DNA reads TGTGCCAGCAGCCCGGGGACAGGGGGCTTAACTAATGAAAAACTGTTTTTT. Translation: CASSPGTGGLTNEKLFF.

The chain carries TRBV2 and TRBJ2-1, with 7 bases matching TRBD2. CDR3 length equals 15 residues. After removal of 8 bases from V and 6 bases from J, the junction contained 13 bases not matched to a gene. Per germline, CDR1 SNHLY and CDR2 FYNNEI. The CDR3 DNA reads TGTGCCAGCTCCTCGAGCGGGGCCCTCTCCAATGAGCAGTTCTTC. It translates to CASSSSGALSNEQFF.

V is TRBV28 and J is TRBJ2-1; D gene unclear. This CDR3 contains 14 residues. Germline V CDR1 and CDR2: MDHEN, SYDVKM. V gave up 2 bases and J gave up 0 bases, with 5 bases separating them. CDR3 in amino acids: CASSLIVSYNEQFF. The CDR3 nucleotides read TGTGCCAGCAGTTTAATAGTCTCCTACAATGAGCAGTTCTTC.

The V and J genes are TRBV4-2 and TRBJ1-6, with 7 positions matching TRBD1. The CDR3 extends over 14 amino acids. V shed 5 bases, J shed 11 bases, and the junction held 9 bases outside the gene matches. Germline V gene data show CDR1 as LGHNA and CDR2 as YNFKEQ. The CDR3, as DNA: TGTGCCAGCAGCTTGGGGAGGGGGCTAACACCCCTCCACTTT. It is translated as CASSLGRGLTPLHF.

This chain links TRBV6-5 with TRBJ2-7; TRBD2 might be the D (6 bases). Germline CDR1 and CDR2: MNHEY and SVGAGI. The CDR3 sequence is 15 residues long. The V end lost 6 bases, the J end lost 3 bases, and 18 bases lay between the germline ends. Here the CDR3 DNA reads TGTGCCAGCAGCTCCACCTGGGACTTCGACTACGAGCAGTACTTC. The encoded protein is CASSSTWDFDYEQYF.

V gene TRBV7-2 combines with J gene TRBJ2-7, with D unresolved. Trimming cost V 1 base and J 4 bases, with 8 bases left between them. The CDR3 covers 13 residues. The germline gives CDR1 SGHTA, CDR2 FQGNSA. The CDR3 sequence: CASSLEAAYEQYF. The CDR3 DNA sequence: TGTGCCAGCAGCTTAGAGGCAGCTTACGAGCAGTACTTC.

The V call is TRBV7-2, the J call TRBJ2-3, with D unclear. The CDR3 extends over 14 amino acids. V shed 2 bases and J shed 0 bases, with 6 bases lying between them. The germline gives CDR1 SGHTA, CDR2 FQGNSA. The CDR3 bases are TGTGCCAGCAGCTTATTCGGGAGCACAGATACGCAGTATTTT. Encoded protein: CASSLFGSTDTQYF.

A single count supports this clone. The J gene is TRBJ2-1, the V gene TRBV5-4, with 8 bases lining up with TRBD1. The CDR3 length is 14 residues. V lost 2 bases, J lost 6 bases, and 4 bases stayed unmatched. The germline CDR1 and CDR2 sequences are SGHNT and YYREEE (reference sequence). Here the CDR3 reads CASSFPGQGNEQFF. The CDR3 DNA is TGTGCCAGCAGCTTCCCTGGACAGGGCAATGAGCAGTTCTTC. Full variable domain (remainder filled in from reference TRBV5-4 and TRBJ2-1): ETGVTQSPTHLIKTRGQQVTLRCSSQSGHNTVSWYQQALGQGPQFIFQYYREEENGRGNFPPRFSGLQFPNYSSELNVNALELDDSALYLCASSFPGQGNEQFFGPGTRLTVL.

The chain is built from TRBV5-1 and TRBJ2-3, with D perhaps TRBD2 (5 bases). Trimming took off 3 bases at V and 0 bases at J, with 11 bases between the two ends. Per the germline V gene, CDR1 is SGHRS and CDR2 is YFSETQ. This CDR3 region has 15 residues. CDR3 DNA sequence: TGCGCCAGCAGCTCGGGGAGATCTAGCACAGATACGCAGTATTTT. Translating it yields CASSSGRSSTDTQYF.

J is TRBJ2-2 and V is TRBV13; no clear D. V shed 1 base and J shed 5 bases, with 2 bases lying between them. There are 12 residues in the CDR3. Germline CDR1 PRHDT, CDR2 FYEKMQ (reference sequence). CDR3 nucleotide sequence: TGTGCCAGCAGCTTAGAGACCGGGGAGCTGTTTTTT. It encodes CASSLETGELFF.

The CDR3 sequence is CASSLGLAGENEQFF. In DNA form, the CDR3 reads TGTGCCAGCAGCCTGGGACTAGCGGGAGAAAATGAGCAGTTCTTC. This chain uses TRBV9 with TRBJ2-1; TRBD2 matches 14 bases. V trimming: 4 bases; J trimming: 7 bases; junction bases outside the gene matches: 4. The germline V gene encodes CDR1 SGDLS and CDR2 YYNGEE. The CDR3 consists of 15 residues.

In its sample, this clone was seen a few times. This rearrangement joins TRBV30 to TRBJ2-4; D tentatively fits TRBD1 or TRBD2 (5 bases each). V was pared by 1 base and J by 6 bases, with 16 bases between. Germline V gene data show CDR1 as GTSNPN and CDR2 as SVGIG (reference sequence). The CDR3 has 15 residues. In nucleotides, the CDR3 is TGTGCCTGGAGTGCCGGGTCCGGGGCGGGAAACATTCAGTACTTC. Translation gives CAWSAGSGAGNIQYF.

The gene calls are TRBV6-6 and TRBJ2-7, with 13 bases identical to TRBD2. This CDR3 has 14 residues. Germline V lookup: CDR1 MNHNY, CDR2 SVGAGI (reference sequence). V dropped 6 bases and J dropped 5; count of bases not matched to a gene: 4. CDR3 DNA: TGTGCCAGCAGCCGACTAGCGGGGGGAAACGAGCAGTACTTC. This encodes CASSRLAGGNEQYF.

This clone has a single count. The chain uses TRBV28 and TRBJ2-3; D might be TRBD1 (5 bases). This CDR3 comprises 18 residues. The germline CDR1 and CDR2 sequences are MDHEN and SYDVKM. V shed 2 bases and J shed 0 bases, with 18 bases lying between them. The CDR3 DNA reads as TGTGCCAGCAGTTTACTCATCCGGACACCCCAAAGCACAGATACGCAGTATTTT. Protein: CASSLLIRTPQSTDTQYF.

This chain connects TRBV12-5 to TRBJ2-1; D not resolved. The germline V and J ends were trimmed by 5 bases and 4 bases, with 9 bases remaining between them. Germline-derived CDR1 and CDR2 are LGHNT and FRNRAP. The CDR3 totals 13 residues. In nucleotides, the CDR3 is TGTGCTAGTGGTGAGGCTACTTACAATGAGCAGTTCTTC. This codes for CASGEATYNEQFF.

This chain connects TRBV6-6 to TRBJ2-2; 8 nucleotides line up with TRBD2. The CDR3 extends over 16 amino acids. The V and J ends lost 2 bases and 5 bases, in that order; junction bases with no gene match: 7. Germline CDR1 MNHNY, CDR2 SVGAGI (reference sequence). The CDR3 nucleotides are TGTGCCAGCAGTTACCCGGGGGGGCCCGGAACCGGGGAGCTGTTTTTT. Translated: CASSYPGGPGTGELFF.

This chain links TRBV9 with TRBJ2-7; D is possibly TRBD2 (6 bases). This CDR3 is 15 amino acids long. Trimming shortened V by 0 bases and J by 3 bases, and 13 bases separated the two germline ends. Germline CDR1 is SGDLS and CDR2 is YYNGEE. CDR3 nucleotide sequence: TGTGCCAGCAGCGTAGAGGAGGGAACGATCTACGAGCAGTACTTC. Translation gives CASSVEEGTIYEQYF.